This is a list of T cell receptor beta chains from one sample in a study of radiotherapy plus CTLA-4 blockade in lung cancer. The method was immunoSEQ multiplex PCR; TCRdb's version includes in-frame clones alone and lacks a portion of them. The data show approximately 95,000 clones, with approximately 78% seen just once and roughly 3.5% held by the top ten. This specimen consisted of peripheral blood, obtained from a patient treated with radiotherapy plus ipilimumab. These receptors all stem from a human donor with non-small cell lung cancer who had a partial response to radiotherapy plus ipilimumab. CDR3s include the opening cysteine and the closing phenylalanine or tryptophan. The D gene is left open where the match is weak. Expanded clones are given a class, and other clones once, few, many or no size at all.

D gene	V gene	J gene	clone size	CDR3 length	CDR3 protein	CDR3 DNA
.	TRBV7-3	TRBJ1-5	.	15	CASSSNSGSNQPQHF	TGTGCCAGCAGCTCGAATAGCGGTAGCAATCAGCCCCAGCATTTT
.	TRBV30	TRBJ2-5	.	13	CAWSGEYQETQYF	TGTGCCTGGAGTGGAGAGTACCAAGAGACCCAGTACTTC
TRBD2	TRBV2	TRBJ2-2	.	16	CASSEDGGRRAGELFF	TGTGCCAGCAGTGAAGACGGCGGGAGGAGGGCCGGGGAGCTGTTTTTT
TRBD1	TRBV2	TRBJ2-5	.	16	CASSEWGQGARETQYF	TGTGCCAGCAGTGAGTGGGGACAGGGGGCAAGAGAGACCCAGTACTTC
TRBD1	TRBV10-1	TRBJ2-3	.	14	CASRGTGRGDTQYF	TGCGCCAGCAGAGGGACAGGGCGGGGAGATACGCAGTATTTT
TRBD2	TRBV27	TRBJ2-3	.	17	CASSPAGLAGATDTQYF	TGTGCCAGCAGTCCCGCGGGACTAGCGGGAGCCACAGATACGCAGTATTTT
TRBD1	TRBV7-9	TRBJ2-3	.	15	CASSPGTGTADTQYF	TGTGCCAGCAGCCCCGGGACAGGGACAGCAGATACGCAGTATTTT
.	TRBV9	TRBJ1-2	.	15	CASSVQGAYGYGYTF	TGTGCCAGCAGCGTACAGGGTGCTTACGGCTATGGCTACACCTTC
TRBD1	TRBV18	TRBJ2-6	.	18	CASSPGQGSVTKANVLTF	TGTGCCAGCTCCCCCGGACAGGGATCCGTTACTAAGGCCAACGTCCTGACTTTC
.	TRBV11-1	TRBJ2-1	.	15	CASSLLPRAYNEQFF	TGTGCCAGCAGCTTATTACCACGCGCGTACAATGAGCAGTTCTTC
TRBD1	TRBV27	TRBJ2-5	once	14	CASSFPTGKETQYF	TGTGCCAGCAGTTTCCCGACAGGGAAGGAGACCCAGTACTTC
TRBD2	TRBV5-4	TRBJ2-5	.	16	CASSFGFSGSGETQYF	TGTGCCAGCAGCTTTGGGTTTAGCGGGAGTGGAGAGACCCAGTACTTC
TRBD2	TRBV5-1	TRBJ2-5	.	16	CASSWGLAGDRETQYF	TGCGCCAGCAGCTGGGGACTAGCGGGAGATCGGGAGACCCAGTACTTC
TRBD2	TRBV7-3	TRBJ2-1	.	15	CASSSQAGSYNEQFF	TGTGCCAGCAGCTCCCAAGCGGGGTCCTACAATGAGCAGTTCTTC
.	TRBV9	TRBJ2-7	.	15	CASSVGIARSYEQYF	TGTGCCAGCAGCGTAGGTATAGCGCGGTCCTACGAGCAGTACTTC
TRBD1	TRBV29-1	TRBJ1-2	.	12	CSVDRGPDGYTF	TGCAGCGTTGACAGGGGGCCGGATGGCTACACCTTC
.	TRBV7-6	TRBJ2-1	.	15	CASSQTDSSYNEQFF	TGTGCCAGCAGCCAGACAGATAGCTCCTACAATGAGCAGTTCTTC
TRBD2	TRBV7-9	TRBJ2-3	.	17	CASSPTSGRAAADTQYF	TGTGCCAGCAGCCCCACTAGCGGGAGGGCCGCGGCAGATACGCAGTATTTT
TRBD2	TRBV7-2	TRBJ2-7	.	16	CASSLASVAGVYEQYF	TGTGCCAGCAGCTTAGCGTCGGTAGCGGGAGTCTACGAGCAGTACTTC
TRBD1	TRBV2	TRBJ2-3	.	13	CASRQTGRDTQYF	TGTGCCAGCAGGCAGACAGGGCGGGATACGCAGTATTTT
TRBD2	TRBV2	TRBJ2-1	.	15	CASSRLAGLLNEQFF	TGTGCCAGCAGCCGACTAGCGGGATTGCTCAATGAGCAGTTCTTC
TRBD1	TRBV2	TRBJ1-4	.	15	CASSPAGGFSEKLFF	TGTGCCAGCAGTCCGGCAGGGGGGTTTAGTGAAAAACTGTTTTTT
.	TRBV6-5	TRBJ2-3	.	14	CASSYYGIKDTQYF	TGTGCCAGCAGTTATTACGGGATCAAGGATACGCAGTATTTT
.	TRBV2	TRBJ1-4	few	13	CASSEQQGEKLFF	TGTGCCAGCAGTGAGCAACAGGGCGAAAAACTGTTTTTT
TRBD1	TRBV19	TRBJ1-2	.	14	CASSTRQGFYGYTF	TGTGCCAGTAGTACGAGACAGGGTTTCTATGGCTACACCTTC
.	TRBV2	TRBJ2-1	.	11	CASSSGDEQFF	TGTGCCAGCAGTTCGGGAGATGAGCAGTTCTTC
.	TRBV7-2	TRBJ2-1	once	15	CASSFLDRRGNEQFF	TGTGCCAGCAGCTTTTTGGACCGCCGGGGTAATGAGCAGTTCTTC
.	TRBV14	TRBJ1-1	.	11	CASSSGRRAFF	TGTGCCAGCAGTTCTGGTCGTCGGGCTTTCTTT
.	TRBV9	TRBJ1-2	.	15	CASSVDAGLNYGYTF	TGTGCCAGCAGCGTAGATGCAGGGCTAAACTATGGCTACACCTTC
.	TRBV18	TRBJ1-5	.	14	CASSLSSEVQPQHF	TGTGCCAGCTCACTGAGCAGCGAGGTTCAGCCCCAGCATTTT
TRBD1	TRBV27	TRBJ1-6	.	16	CASSLTGGTYNSPLHF	TGTGCCAGCAGTTTGACAGGGGGCACTTATAATTCACCCCTCCACTTT
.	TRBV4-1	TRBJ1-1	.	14	CASSQDHSNTEAFF	TGCGCCAGCAGCCAAGATCACAGTAACACTGAAGCTTTCTTT
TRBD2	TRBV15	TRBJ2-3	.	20	CATSREQGGSGRPRTDTQYF	TGTGCCACCAGCAGAGAACAGGGAGGGAGCGGGAGGCCCCGCACAGATACGCAGTATTTT
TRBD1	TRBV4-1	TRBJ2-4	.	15	CASRTGTGAGNIQYF	TGCGCCAGCAGAACCGGGACAGGGGCCGGAAACATTCAGTACTTC
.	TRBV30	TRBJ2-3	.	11	CAWLGLDTQYF	TGTGCCTGGCTAGGATTAGATACGCAGTATTTT
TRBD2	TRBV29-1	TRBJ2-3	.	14	CSVKKAGAADTQYF	TGCAGCGTCAAGAAAGCGGGAGCGGCAGATACGCAGTATTTT
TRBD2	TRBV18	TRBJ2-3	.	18	CASSSGAIGLAGLGTQYF	TGTGCCAGCTCGTCCGGGGCTATCGGACTAGCGGGGCTTGGTACGCAGTATTTT
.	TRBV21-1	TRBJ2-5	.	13	CASSKASEETQYF	TGTGCCAGCAGCAAAGCTTCGGAAGAGACCCAGTACTTC
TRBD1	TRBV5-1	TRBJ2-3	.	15	CASSSLQGSTDTQYF	TGCGCCAGCAGCTCTCTACAGGGGTCCACAGATACGCAGTATTTT
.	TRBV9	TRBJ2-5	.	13	CASSVGTQETQYF	TGTGCCAGCAGCGTAGGTACACAAGAGACCCAGTACTTC
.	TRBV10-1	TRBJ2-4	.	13	CASSVPGSNIQYF	TGCGCCAGCAGTGTTCCAGGATCAAACATTCAGTACTTC
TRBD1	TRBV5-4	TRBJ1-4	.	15	CASSPGTGTNEKLFF	TGTGCCAGCAGCCCCGGGACAGGAACTAATGAAAAACTGTTTTTT
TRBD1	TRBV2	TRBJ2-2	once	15	CASRDRGRDTGELFF	TGTGCCAGCAGAGACAGGGGAAGGGACACCGGGGAGCTGTTTTTT
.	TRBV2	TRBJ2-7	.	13	CASLMRSSYEQYF	TGTGCCAGCCTGATGCGAAGTTCCTACGAGCAGTACTTC
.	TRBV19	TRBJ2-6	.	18	CASSSGQALTRGANVLTF	TGTGCCAGTAGTAGCGGGCAAGCCTTAACTCGTGGGGCCAACGTCCTGACTTTC
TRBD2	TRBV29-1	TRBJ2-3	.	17	CSVEDLTTSGSGDTQYF	TGCAGCGTTGAAGACCTGACGACTAGCGGGAGTGGAGATACGCAGTATTTT
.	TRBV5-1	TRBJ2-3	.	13	CASSFGGEDTQYF	TGCGCCAGCAGCTTCGGGGGAGAAGATACGCAGTATTTT
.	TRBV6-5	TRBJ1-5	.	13	CASRRDSNQPQHF	TGTGCCAGCAGGAGGGATAGCAATCAGCCCCAGCATTTT
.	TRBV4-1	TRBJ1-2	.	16	CASSQDTQANNYGYTF	TGCGCCAGCAGCCAAGATACCCAGGCAAATAACTATGGCTACACCTTC
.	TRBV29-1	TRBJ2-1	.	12	CSVSDRTAEQFF	TGCAGCGTTAGCGACCGCACGGCTGAGCAGTTCTTC
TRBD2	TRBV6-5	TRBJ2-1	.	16	CASSYATSGRMPEQFF	TGTGCCAGCAGTTACGCTACTAGCGGGAGGATGCCTGAGCAGTTCTTC
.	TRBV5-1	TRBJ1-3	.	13	CASSRSSGNTIYF	TGCGCCAGCAGCCGGAGCTCTGGAAACACCATATATTTT
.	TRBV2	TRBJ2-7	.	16	CASSEGLGGTKDEQYF	TGTGCCAGCAGTGAAGGGTTGGGTGGGACAAAGGACGAGCAGTACTTC
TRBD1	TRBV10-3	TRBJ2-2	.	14	CAISYRGDTGELFF	TGTGCCATCAGTTACAGGGGTGACACCGGGGAGCTGTTTTTT
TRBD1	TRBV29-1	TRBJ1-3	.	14	CSVVGQVSGNTIYF	TGCAGCGTTGTTGGACAGGTCTCTGGAAACACCATATATTTT
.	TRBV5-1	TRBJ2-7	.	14	CASTHQGGPYEQYF	TGCGCCAGCACTCACCAGGGGGGTCCCTACGAGCAGTACTTC
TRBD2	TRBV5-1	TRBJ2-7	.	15	CASSPDGTRPYEQYF	TGCGCCAGCAGCCCCGACGGGACTAGACCCTACGAGCAGTACTTC
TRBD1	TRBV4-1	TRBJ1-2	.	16	CASSPTTTGGNYGYTF	TGCGCCAGCAGCCCCACCACGACAGGGGGCAACTATGGCTACACCTTC